The TCR beta chain under discussion was sequenced for a study of T cells in Graves' hyperthyroidism and ophthalmopathy. Study summary: The authors collected peripheral blood at initial diagnosis, before any treatment. Study-level results: Ophthalmopathy, which appeared later, was predicted by the model a median roughly 6.4 months before onset. Most clonotypes expanded in thyroid above 0.001 were likewise present in blood.

Researchers took RNA transcripts and amplified the TCR beta CDR3 regions from them. HTBI primers were the set used in a first-round RT-PCR of the TCR CDR3. TCRdb reprocessed the multiplex PCR reads with MiXCR, giving one entry per CDR3 protein. Here the sample spans under 300,000 distinct CDR3 sequences, around 20% being singletons. This CDR3 has 18 amino acids. Germline CDR1 SGDLS, CDR2 YYNGEE. V was pared by 0 bases and J by 4 bases, with 17 bases between. As regards this clonotype: Its antigen is as yet unknown.

Sequences were obtained from blood. The sequence derives from a man younger than 40 with Graves' ophthalmopathy. This chain links TRBV9 with TRBJ2-6; D is possibly TRBD1 (5 bases). As DNA, the CDR3 is TGTGCCAGCAGCGTAGGGCCGGGCCTCAGGGAAGGGGCCAACGTCCTGACTTTC. It codes for CASSVGPGLREGANVLTF. The full variable domain, its missing parts supplied by reference TRBV9 and TRBJ2-6, is DSGVTQTPKHLITATGQRVTLRCSPRSGDLSVYWYQQSLDQGLQFLIQYYNGEERAKGNILERFSAQQFPDLHSELNLSSLELGDSALYFCASSVGPGLREGANVLTFGAGSRLTVL.